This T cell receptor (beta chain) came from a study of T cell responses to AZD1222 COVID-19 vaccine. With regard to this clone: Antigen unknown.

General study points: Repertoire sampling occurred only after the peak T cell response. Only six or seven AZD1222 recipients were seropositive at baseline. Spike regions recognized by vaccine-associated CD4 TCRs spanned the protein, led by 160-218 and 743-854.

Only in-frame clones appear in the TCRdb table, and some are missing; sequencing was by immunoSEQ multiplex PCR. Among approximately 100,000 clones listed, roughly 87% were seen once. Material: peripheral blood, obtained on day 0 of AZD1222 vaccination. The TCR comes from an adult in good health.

In nucleotides, the CDR3 is TGTGCCAGCAGTTACGTTCCTAACTATGGCTACACCTTC. The encoded protein is CASSYVPNYGYTF. The chain joins TRBV6-5 to TRBJ1-2; no clear D. CDR1 MNHEY and CDR2 SVGAGI come from the germline V gene. The ends were cut back, 2 bases at V and 0 bases at J, with 4 bases in the middle. This CDR3 has 13 amino acids.